The clone carrying this TCR beta chain was counted many times. The antigen remains undetermined. Separate cDNA molecules received unique molecular identifiers, which the library attached to them. TCRdb reanalysed the RACE reads using MiXCR and keeps one entry per CDR3 protein. This sample has roughly 49,000 distinct CDR3 sequences, with approximately 4.7% found just once. The CDR3 has 16 residues. CDR1 and CDR2 (germline): SNHLY, FYNNEI. Trimming cost V 7 bases and J 0 bases; bases outside gene matches: 5. This specimen belongs to a study of human T cells and chemical hapten exposure. General study points: TCRs exceeding a frequency of 1 in 1000 stayed unchanged under DPC sensitization.

The time point was: healthy volunteer bleed at 2 weeks. Unfractionated whole blood was the source of the extracted total RNA. The chain recombines TRBV2 with TRBJ2-6, with TRBD1 identical over 8 bases. The sample was whole blood. The receptor's source is a female donor in good health. Some clones in this sample may be carry-over from other donors' samples. The chain's CDR3 is CASIRDRISGANVLTF. DNA of the CDR3: TGTGCCAGCATTAGGGACAGGATCTCTGGGGCCAACGTCCTGACTTTC.